This TCR beta chain was sequenced in a study of OX40 agonist ivuxolimab in advanced cancers. About this clone: The antigen remains undetermined.

V was trimmed by 4 bases and J by 0 bases, leaving 7 bases between them. From germline, CDR1 is SGHDN and CDR2 FVKESK. The CDR3 sequence is 15 residues long. Study-level results: In a subset of nonresponders, normalized T-cell clonal expansion was also low. Circulating CD4+ and CD8+ T cells showed clonal expansion by week 6 at 0.1 to 3.0 mg/kg.

Profiling relied on immunoSEQ multiplex PCR, and the TCRdb table lists in-frame clones only, not all of them. The sample has 65,000 to 75,000 clones; 80% to 85% are singletons. Patients had blood sampled at baseline and again on cycle 4 day 1 and cycle 7 day 1. The TCR comes from an adult with an advanced solid tumor such as melanoma, head and neck, liver or kidney cancer. The material was CD4+ or CD8+ T cells sorted from blood, obtained in a trial of the OX40 agonist ivuxolimab. This chain joins TRBV14 and TRBJ2-6, with D unresolved. This chain's CDR3 is CASSRIGSGANVLTF. CDR3 bases: TGTGCCAGCAGCCGCATAGGCTCTGGGGCCAACGTCCTGACTTTC.